This TCR beta chain was identified in a study of T cells in women clearing cervical HPV infection. V dropped 2 bases and J dropped 4 bases, with 11 bases sitting between them. CDR3 length: 14 amino acids. Germline loops: CDR1 KGHSH, CDR2 LQKENI. Sequenced by immunoSEQ multiplex PCR; TCRdb stores in-frame clones only, minus some. This sample contains 45,000 to 55,000 clones. Concerning this clone itself: The CDR3 end lies 3 residues beyond the end of the read and is filled in from the germline J gene.

What was sequenced was blood buffy coat. This receptor was obtained from a woman aged 18 to 75 with a cervical HPV16 infection that either progressed to CIN3+ or cleared (not recorded which). This chain joins TRBV18 and TRBJ1-2; D ambiguous. The CDR3 reads CASSPEAGVYGYTF. CDR3 DNA, as far as it was read: TGTGCCAGCTCACCAGAGGCCGGGGTCTATGGC.